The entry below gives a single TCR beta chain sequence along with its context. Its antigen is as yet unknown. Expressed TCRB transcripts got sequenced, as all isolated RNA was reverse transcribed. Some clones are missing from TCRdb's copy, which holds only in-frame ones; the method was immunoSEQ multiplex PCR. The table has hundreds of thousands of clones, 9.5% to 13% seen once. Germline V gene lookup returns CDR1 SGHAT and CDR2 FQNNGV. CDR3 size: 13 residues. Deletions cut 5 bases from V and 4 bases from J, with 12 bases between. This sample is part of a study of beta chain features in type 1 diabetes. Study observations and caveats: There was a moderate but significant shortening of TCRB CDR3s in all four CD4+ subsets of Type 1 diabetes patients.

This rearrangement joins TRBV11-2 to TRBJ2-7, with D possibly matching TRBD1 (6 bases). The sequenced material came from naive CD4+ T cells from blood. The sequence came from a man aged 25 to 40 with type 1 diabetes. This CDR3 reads CASSRGQLYEQYF. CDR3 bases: TGTGCCAGCAGCCGAGGACAGCTATACGAGCAGTACTTC. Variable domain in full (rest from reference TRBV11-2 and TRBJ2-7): EAGVAQSPRYKIIEKRQSVAFWCNPISGHATLYWYQQILGQGPKLLIQFQNNGVVDDSQLPKDRFSAERLKGVDSTLKIQPAKLEDSAVYLCASSRGQLYEQYFGPGTRLTVT.